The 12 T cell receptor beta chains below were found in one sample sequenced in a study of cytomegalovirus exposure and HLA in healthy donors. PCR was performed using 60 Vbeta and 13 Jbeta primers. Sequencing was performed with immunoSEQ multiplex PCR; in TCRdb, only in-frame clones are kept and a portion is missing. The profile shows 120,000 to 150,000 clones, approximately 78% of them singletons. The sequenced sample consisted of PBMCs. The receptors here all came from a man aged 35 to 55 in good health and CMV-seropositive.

In DNA, the CDR3 is TGTGCCAGTCGATTCGGCTCCTATAATTCACCCCTCCACTTT. This translates into CASRFGSYNSPLHF. The V and J genes are TRBV19 and TRBJ1-6; D is unresolved. CDR1 is LNHDA and CDR2 is SQIVND in the germline V gene (reference sequence). The CDR3 is 14 residues long. The ends were cut back, 8 bases at V and 0 bases at J, with 8 bases in the middle.

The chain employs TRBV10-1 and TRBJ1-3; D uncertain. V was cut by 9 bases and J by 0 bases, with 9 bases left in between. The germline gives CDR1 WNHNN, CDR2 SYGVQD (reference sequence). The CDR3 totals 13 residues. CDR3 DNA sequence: TGCGCCAGGAAAGACAACTCTGGAAACACCATATATTTT. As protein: CARKDNSGNTIYF.

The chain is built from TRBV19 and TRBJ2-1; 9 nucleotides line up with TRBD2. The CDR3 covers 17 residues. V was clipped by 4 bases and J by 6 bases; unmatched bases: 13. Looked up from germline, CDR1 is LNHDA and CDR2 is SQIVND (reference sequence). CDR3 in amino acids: CASSTGDYSGSGNEQFF. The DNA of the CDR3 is TGTGCCAGTAGTACGGGGGATTATAGCGGGAGTGGCAATGAGCAGTTCTTC.

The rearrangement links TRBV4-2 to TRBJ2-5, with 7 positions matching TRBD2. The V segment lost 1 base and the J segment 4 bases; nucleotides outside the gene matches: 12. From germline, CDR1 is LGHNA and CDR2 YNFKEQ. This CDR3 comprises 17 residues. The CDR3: CASSQGVGGSGAETQYF. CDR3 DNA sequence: TGTGCCAGCAGCCAAGGGGTGGGCGGGAGTGGGGCAGAGACCCAGTACTTC.

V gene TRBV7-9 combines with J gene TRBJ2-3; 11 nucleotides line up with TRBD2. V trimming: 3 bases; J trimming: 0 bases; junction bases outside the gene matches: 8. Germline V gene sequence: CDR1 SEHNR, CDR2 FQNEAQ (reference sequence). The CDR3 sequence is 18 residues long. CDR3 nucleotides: TGTGCCAGCAGCTTGTGGCTAGCGGGAGGACTTAGCACAGATACGCAGTATTTT. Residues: CASSLWLAGGLSTDTQYF.

The CDR3 here is CASSFGNQPQHF. The CDR3 nucleotides are TGTGCCAGCAGCTTCGGTAATCAGCCCCAGCATTTT. The genes are TRBV5-8 and TRBJ1-5; no firm D call. With 2 bases removed from V and 4 bases from J, the gap between germline ends came to 4 bases. There are 12 residues in the CDR3. Germline CDR1 SGHTS, CDR2 YDEGEE.

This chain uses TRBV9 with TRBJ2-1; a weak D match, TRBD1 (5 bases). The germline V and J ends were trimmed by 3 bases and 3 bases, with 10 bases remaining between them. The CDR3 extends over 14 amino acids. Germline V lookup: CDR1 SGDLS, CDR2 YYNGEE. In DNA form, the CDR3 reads TGTGCCAGCAGCGAAAACAGGATCTACAATGAGCAGTTCTTC. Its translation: CASSENRIYNEQFF.

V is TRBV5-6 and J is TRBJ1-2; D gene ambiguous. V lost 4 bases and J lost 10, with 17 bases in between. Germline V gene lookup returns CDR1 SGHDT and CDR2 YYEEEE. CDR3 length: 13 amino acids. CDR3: CASSTPGGSIYTF. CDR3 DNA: TGTGCCAGCAGCACCCCTGGAGGGTCTATCTACACCTTC.

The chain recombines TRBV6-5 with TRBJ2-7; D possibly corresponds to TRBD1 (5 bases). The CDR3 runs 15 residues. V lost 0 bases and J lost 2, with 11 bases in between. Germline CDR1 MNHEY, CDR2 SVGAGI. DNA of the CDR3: TGTGCCAGCAGTTACTCTTGGGGCGAACCCTACGAGCAGTACTTC. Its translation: CASSYSWGEPYEQYF.

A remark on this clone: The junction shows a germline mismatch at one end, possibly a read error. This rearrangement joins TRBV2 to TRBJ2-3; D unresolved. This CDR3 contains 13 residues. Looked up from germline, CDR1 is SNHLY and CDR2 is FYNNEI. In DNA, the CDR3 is TGTGCCAGCAGCGACCGCGGTCCAGATGCGCAGTATTTT. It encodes CASSDRGPDAQYF.

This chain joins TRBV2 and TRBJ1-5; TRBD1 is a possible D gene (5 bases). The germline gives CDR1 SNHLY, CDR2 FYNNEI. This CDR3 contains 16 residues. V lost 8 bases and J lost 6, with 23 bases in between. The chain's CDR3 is CASSGLGVSQGQPQHF. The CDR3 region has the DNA TGTGCCAGCTCCGGGCTGGGCGTGAGTCAGGGTCAGCCCCAGCATTTT. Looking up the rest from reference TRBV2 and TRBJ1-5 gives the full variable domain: EPEVTQTPSHQVTQMGQEVILRCVPISNHLYFYWYRQILGQKVEFLVSFYNNEISEKSEIFDDQFSVERPDGSNFTLKIRSTKLEDSAMYFCASSGLGVSQGQPQHFGDGTRLSIL.

The CDR3 loop reads CASSFGTGGNTEAFF. CDR3 nucleotide sequence: TGCGCCAGCAGCTTCGGGACAGGGGGAAACACTGAAGCTTTCTTT. The rearrangement links TRBV5-1 to TRBJ1-1; 11 bases agree with TRBD1. Germline loops: CDR1 SGHRS, CDR2 YFSETQ. Trimming at V came to 2 bases and at J to 2 bases, leaving 2 bases not matched to a gene. The CDR3 runs to 15 residues.